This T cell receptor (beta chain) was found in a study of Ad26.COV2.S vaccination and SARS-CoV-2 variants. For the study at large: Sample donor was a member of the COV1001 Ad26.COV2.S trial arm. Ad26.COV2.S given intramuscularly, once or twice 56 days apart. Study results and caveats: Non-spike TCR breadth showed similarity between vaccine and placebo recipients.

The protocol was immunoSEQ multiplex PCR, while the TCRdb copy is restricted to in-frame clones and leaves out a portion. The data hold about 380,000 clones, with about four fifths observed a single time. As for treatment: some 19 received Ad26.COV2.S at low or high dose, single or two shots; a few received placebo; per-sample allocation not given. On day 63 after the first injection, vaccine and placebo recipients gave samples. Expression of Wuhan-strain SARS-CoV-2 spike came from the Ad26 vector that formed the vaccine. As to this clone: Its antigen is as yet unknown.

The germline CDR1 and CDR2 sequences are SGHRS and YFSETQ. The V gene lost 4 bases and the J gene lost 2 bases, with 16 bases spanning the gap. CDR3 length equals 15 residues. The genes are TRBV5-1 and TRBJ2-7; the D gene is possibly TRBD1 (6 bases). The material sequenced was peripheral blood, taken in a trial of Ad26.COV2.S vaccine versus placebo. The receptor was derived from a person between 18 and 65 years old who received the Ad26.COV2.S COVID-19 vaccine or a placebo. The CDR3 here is CASSVGTPLTYEQYF. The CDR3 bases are TGCGCCAGCAGCGTCGGGACACCGTTAACCTACGAGCAGTACTTC.